The rows below give T cell receptor beta chains drawn from one sample of a study of Graves' ophthalmopathy and Graves' hyperthyroidism. TCRdb independently ran MiXCR on the multiplex PCR reads; one entry per CDR3 protein. In the table there are about 620,000 distinct CDR3 sequences, 22% of which are singletons. Input material: peripheral blood. Receptors originate from a woman aged 18 to 35 with stable Graves' hyperthyroidism. Some clones in this sample may be carry-over from other donors' samples. The CDR3 runs from the conserved cysteine through the conserved F or W. The order of the fields is clone size, V gene, D gene, J gene, CDR3 DNA, CDR3 protein. The D gene is left open where the match is weak. A clone size is listed for some rows: how often the clone was seen (once, few, many), or a class if it is expanded.

abundance: many
v_gene: TRBV11-1
d_gene: -
j_gene: TRBJ2-7
CDR3nt: TGTGCCAGCAGCTTTCAGTACTCCTCCTACGAGCAGTACTTC
CDR3aa: CASSFQYSSYEQYF

abundance: once
v_gene: TRBV28
d_gene: TRBD1
j_gene: TRBJ1-5
CDR3nt: TGTGCCAGCAGTTCTATGCAGGGGGCAGGACAGCCCCAGCATTTT
CDR3aa: CASSSMQGAGQPQHF

abundance: many
v_gene: TRBV12-3/TRBV12-4
d_gene: -
j_gene: TRBJ1-1
CDR3nt: TGTGCCAGCACTCCTTCCGGGACAATCACTGAAGCTTTCTTT
CDR3aa: CASTPSGTITEAFF

abundance: few
v_gene: TRBV12-3/TRBV12-4
d_gene: -
j_gene: TRBJ2-5
CDR3nt: TGTGCCAGCAGTTTGGACGGGTACCAAGAGACCCAGTACTTC
CDR3aa: CASSLDGYQETQYF

abundance: many
v_gene: TRBV18
d_gene: -
j_gene: TRBJ1-2
CDR3nt: TGTGCCAGCTCACCACTCATTGGCTACACCTTC
CDR3aa: CASSPLIGYTF

abundance: many
v_gene: TRBV7-2
d_gene: -
j_gene: TRBJ1-1
CDR3nt: TGTGCCAGCAGCTTACAGGGAGGACGGAACACTGAAGCTTTCTTT
CDR3aa: CASSLQGGRNTEAFF

abundance: few
v_gene: TRBV20-1
d_gene: TRBD1
j_gene: TRBJ2-7
CDR3nt: TGCAGTGCTAGATTGGACAGGGACTACGAGCAGTACTTC
CDR3aa: CSARLDRDYEQYF

abundance: many
v_gene: TRBV6-5
d_gene: -
j_gene: TRBJ1-6
CDR3nt: TGTGCCAGCAGTTACCCGTTACTCCCTCACAGACGGGAACATAATTCACCCCTCCACTTT
CDR3aa: CASSYPLLPHRREHNSPLHF

abundance: many
v_gene: TRBV11-2
d_gene: -
j_gene: TRBJ2-2
CDR3nt: TGTGCCAGCAGCTTAGATTCACCCGGGGAGCTGTTTTTT
CDR3aa: CASSLDSPGELFF

abundance: many
v_gene: TRBV20-1
d_gene: TRBD1
j_gene: TRBJ2-5
CDR3nt: TGCAGTGCTAGACTGCCATACGGGACAGGCCAAGAGACCCAGTACTTC
CDR3aa: CSARLPYGTGQETQYF

abundance: many
v_gene: TRBV12-3/TRBV12-4
d_gene: TRBD2
j_gene: TRBJ2-2
CDR3nt: TGTGCCAGCAGTTCGACTAGCGGGAGTGCCGGGGAGCTGTTTTTT
CDR3aa: CASSSTSGSAGELFF

abundance: -
v_gene: TRBV4-1
d_gene: -
j_gene: TRBJ2-7
CDR3nt: TGCGCCAGCAGCCAAGAGTCCCCTGGTGGGGCGAAGCAGTACTTC
CDR3aa: CASSQESPGGAKQYF

abundance: many
v_gene: TRBV20-1
d_gene: -
j_gene: TRBJ2-7
CDR3nt: TGCAGTGCTAGAGCCGTTCCCTCCGGGGCCATAGGGGACGAGCAGTACTTC
CDR3aa: CSARAVPSGAIGDEQYF

abundance: many
v_gene: TRBV7-3
d_gene: TRBD1
j_gene: TRBJ1-1
CDR3nt: TGTGCCAGCAGCGTAGGGACAGGGGATGTACCGAAGACTGAAGCTTTCTTT
CDR3aa: CASSVGTGDVPKTEAFF

abundance: -
v_gene: TRBV6-5
d_gene: -
j_gene: TRBJ2-5
CDR3nt: TGTGCCAGCAGTTTACCGGGGGCTGGGGAGACCCAGTACTTC
CDR3aa: CASSLPGAGETQYF

abundance: many
v_gene: TRBV2
d_gene: -
j_gene: TRBJ2-7
CDR3nt: TGTGCCAGCAGCCAAGGGGACAAGAGCTCCTACGAGCAGTACTTC
CDR3aa: CASSQGDKSSYEQYF

abundance: -
v_gene: TRBV6-1
d_gene: TRBD2
j_gene: TRBJ2-5
CDR3nt: TGTGCCAGCAGACCAACTAGCGGGAGCCCTGAGACCCAGTACTTC
CDR3aa: CASRPTSGSPETQYF

abundance: many
v_gene: TRBV30
d_gene: -
j_gene: TRBJ2-7
CDR3nt: TGTGCCTGGAGTGTACAGGGAACTTACGAGCAGTACTTC
CDR3aa: CAWSVQGTYEQYF

abundance: few
v_gene: TRBV12-3/TRBV12-4
d_gene: TRBD1
j_gene: TRBJ1-3
CDR3nt: TGTGCCAGCAGTCAGGGACAGGGATTGGGCTCTGGAAACACCGTATATTTT
CDR3aa: CASSQGQGLGSGNTVYF

abundance: many
v_gene: TRBV20-1
d_gene: TRBD2
j_gene: TRBJ2-2
CDR3nt: TGCAGTGCTAGAGGCCTAGCGGGGAACACCGGGGAGCTGTTTTTT
CDR3aa: CSARGLAGNTGELFF

abundance: -
v_gene: TRBV20-1
d_gene: TRBD1
j_gene: TRBJ2-7
CDR3nt: TGCAGTGCTAGAGTAAGGGGGCTAGGCGAGCAGTACTTC
CDR3aa: CSARVRGLGEQYF

abundance: many
v_gene: TRBV9
d_gene: -
j_gene: TRBJ1-1
CDR3nt: TGTGCCAGCAGCGTAGAGGCCAGATGGAACACTGAAGCTTTCTTT
CDR3aa: CASSVEARWNTEAFF

abundance: few
v_gene: TRBV6-1
d_gene: -
j_gene: TRBJ2-7
CDR3nt: TGTGCCAGCAACCGGGACGGCAGCGCCTACGAGCAGTACTTC
CDR3aa: CASNRDGSAYEQYF

abundance: few
v_gene: TRBV4-2
d_gene: -
j_gene: TRBJ2-7
CDR3nt: TGTGCCAGCAGCCAAGGTCAACAAGCCTCTAGGGGGGAGCAGTACTTC
CDR3aa: CASSQGQQASRGEQYF

abundance: many
v_gene: TRBV6-5
d_gene: -
j_gene: TRBJ1-1
CDR3nt: TGTGCCAGCAGTTATGAGGGAATGAACACTGAAGCTTTCTTT
CDR3aa: CASSYEGMNTEAFF

abundance: many
v_gene: TRBV7-2
d_gene: TRBD2
j_gene: TRBJ2-7
CDR3nt: TGTGCCAGCAGCCCCACTAGCGGGAGCTCCTACGAGCAGTACTTC
CDR3aa: CASSPTSGSSYEQYF

abundance: once
v_gene: TRBV27
d_gene: -
j_gene: TRBJ2-7
CDR3nt: TGTGCCAGCAATCCCCTTGGCCGACCCCACGAGCAGTACTTC
CDR3aa: CASNPLGRPHEQYF

abundance: -
v_gene: TRBV2
d_gene: -
j_gene: TRBJ1-5
CDR3nt: TGTGCCAGCAGTGAACGCAGGGGCAATCAGCCCCAGCATTTT
CDR3aa: CASSERRGNQPQHF

abundance: -
v_gene: TRBV15
d_gene: -
j_gene: TRBJ1-1
CDR3nt: TGTGCCACCAGCAGCCCATTCGAGGGTGAGAACACTGAAGCTTTCTTT
CDR3aa: CATSSPFEGENTEAFF

abundance: many
v_gene: TRBV20-1
d_gene: -
j_gene: TRBJ2-7
CDR3nt: TGCAGTGCTATACCCCACACAACCTACGAGCAGTACTTC
CDR3aa: CSAIPHTTYEQYF

abundance: many
v_gene: TRBV2
d_gene: -
j_gene: TRBJ1-2
CDR3nt: TGTGCCAGCAGAGACAGCTCCTATGGCTACACCTTC
CDR3aa: CASRDSSYGYTF

abundance: many
v_gene: TRBV6-5
d_gene: TRBD2
j_gene: TRBJ2-7
CDR3nt: TGTGCCAGCAGTTACACCGGGACTAGCACCTACGAGCAGTACTTC
CDR3aa: CASSYTGTSTYEQYF

abundance: many
v_gene: TRBV6-2/TRBV6-3
d_gene: -
j_gene: TRBJ2-6
CDR3nt: TGTGCCAGCAGTTACATCATCAGGTTGGGGGCCAACGTCCTGACTTTC
CDR3aa: CASSYIIRLGANVLTF

abundance: many
v_gene: TRBV6-2/TRBV6-3
d_gene: -
j_gene: TRBJ2-7
CDR3nt: TGTGCCAGCAGCCACGGGAGTGAGCAGTACTTC
CDR3aa: CASSHGSEQYF

abundance: many
v_gene: TRBV12-3/TRBV12-4
d_gene: -
j_gene: TRBJ2-5
CDR3nt: TGTGCCAGCAGTTTTTCGGTTGCCGAAGAGACCCAGTACTTC
CDR3aa: CASSFSVAEETQYF

abundance: -
v_gene: TRBV6-1
d_gene: -
j_gene: TRBJ1-6
CDR3nt: TGTGCCAGCAGCCCTTCGGAGGGGAGGAATTCACCCCTCCACTTT
CDR3aa: CASSPSEGRNSPLHF

abundance: -
v_gene: TRBV6-2/TRBV6-3
d_gene: TRBD2
j_gene: TRBJ2-4
CDR3nt: TGTGCCACCCTACCCGGGACTAAAAGCCGTGCGTCCAAAAACATTCAGTACTTC
CDR3aa: CATLPGTKSRASKNIQYF

abundance: many
v_gene: TRBV20-1
d_gene: TRBD1
j_gene: TRBJ1-2
CDR3nt: TGCAGTGCTAGAGTCAGCAGACAGGGAAATGGCTACACCTTC
CDR3aa: CSARVSRQGNGYTF

abundance: many
v_gene: TRBV28
d_gene: -
j_gene: TRBJ1-5
CDR3nt: TGTGCCAGCAGTTCCGGGACCGGAGTTCAGCCCCAGCATTTT
CDR3aa: CASSSGTGVQPQHF

abundance: once
v_gene: TRBV7-2
d_gene: -
j_gene: TRBJ2-7
CDR3nt: TGTGCCAGCAGCTTTTTGACAGATTCCTACGAGCAGTACTTC
CDR3aa: CASSFLTDSYEQYF

abundance: -
v_gene: TRBV25-1
d_gene: -
j_gene: TRBJ2-7
CDR3nt: TGTGCCAGCAGTCTCACGGCCGGGCGGTACGAGCAGTACTTC
CDR3aa: CASSLTAGRYEQYF

abundance: many
v_gene: TRBV30
d_gene: -
j_gene: TRBJ2-2
CDR3nt: TGTGCCTGGAGTTACGATAACACCGGGGAGCTGTTTTTT
CDR3aa: CAWSYDNTGELFF